The clone carrying this T cell receptor (beta chain) was seen more than once but under ten times. Its antigen remains unknown. The authors ran a second PCR of roughly 6 to 12 cycles using a sample-barcoded 5' primer and a J-beta primer mix. MiXCR, run by TCRdb on the 5' RACE reads, gives a single entry per CDR3 protein. The sample has about 1.1 million distinct CDR3 sequences, roughly two fifths seen once. This sample was included in a study of blood T cells in healthy people across ages. Broader study findings: Using unsorted PBMCs precluded a conclusive naive versus antigen-experienced comparison. Diversity was higher, and naive CD4+ cells more numerous, in long-lived donors than in aged donors.

Germline V gene lookup returns CDR1 SGHNT and CDR2 YENEEA. Trimming shortened V by 5 bases and J by 1 base, and 12 bases separated the two germline ends. The CDR3 covers 15 residues. The V gene is TRBV11-3, the J gene TRBJ2-1; D might be TRBD1 or TRBD2, each matching 5 bases. The specimen sequenced was blood. This TCR was recovered from a man between 18 and 29 years old in good health. The CDR3 sequence is CASSPPGASYNEQFF. The CDR3, as DNA: TGTGCCAGCAGCCCCCCCGGGGCATCCTACAATGAGCAGTTCTTC.